This T cell receptor beta chain was found in a study of blood T cell repertoires in COVID-19 (dated by TCRdb to 2018 to 2020). For context, the study as a whole: Collaborator samples came from the United States, Italy and Spain and covered acute and convalescent phases of COVID-19. The prospective study material was composed of cDNA or gDNA derived from T cells, B-cell-depleted T cells, or PBMCs. Deeply sampled blood TCRbeta repertoires from subjects exposed to, actively infected with, or recovered from COVID-19 were included in the dataset. A freely available public database, intended as a resource for researchers studying the immune response to SARS-CoV-2, is where the repertoires were released. The samples were drawn from two sources: the first 160 participants of the ongoing ImmuneRACE study, and some 1,300 subjects contributed by 6 global collaborators. A de-identified subject ID, COVID-19 status, age in years and sex were almost always included in the sample metadata. Where available, HLA class I and class II types were obtained from metadata supplied by the sample provider rather than from assay-based typing. Overall results and qualifications from the work: The quantity of clinical and demographic metadata differed by source and by participant and was supplied without curation.

TCRbeta CDR3 regions were amplified from genomic DNA using the immunoSEQ Assay, a bias-controlled multiplex PCR. Under the source paper's analysis protocol: The number of nucleated cells in each sample was estimated by amplification of reference gene primers within the assay. To quantify the absolute abundance of each unique TCRbeta CDR3 rearrangement, sequence reads were collapsed and filtered. For each sample, productive Simpson clonality was calculated by taking the square root of Simpson's diversity index across productive rearrangements. This is the immuneACCESS table as TCRdb keeps it, with only in-frame sequences that have V and J called. A part of the clones is gone; compared with another copy, unresolved V genes explain less than half, and the rest is unexplained. The V and J calls and clone size were taken over from that table, and D and trimming were inferred from the DNA. The sample profile shows 45,000 or so clones; about 85% of them were found once. The ten biggest clones cover 31% of the sample.

From the germline V gene (reference sequence), CDR1 is SGHKS and CDR2 is YYEKEE. V drops 4 bases and J drops 7 bases, leaving 17 bases in between. Including the terminal cysteine and phenylalanine, the CDR3 comprises 15 residues. Only CDR3 DNA remains: 45 bases, in frame from the first base. The collaborating institutions used their own protocols to collect whole blood in K2EDTA tubes. For TCRbeta analysis, collaborators shipped samples as frozen whole blood, isolated PBMCs, or DNA extracted from either of those sample types. Turning to this clone: There is no known antigen for this receptor. Base qualities are not at hand, and no much larger clone is one base apart.

The receptor chain draws on TRBV5-5 and TRBJ1-4, and possibly TRBD1, on 5 matching bases. The sequencing sample was made of peripheral blood. The source is an elderly woman with acute or convalescent COVID-19. The base sequence is TGTGCCAGCAGCGGCGGGACCCTAAAGGGTGAAAAACTGTTTTTT. This translates into CASSGGTLKGEKLFF.